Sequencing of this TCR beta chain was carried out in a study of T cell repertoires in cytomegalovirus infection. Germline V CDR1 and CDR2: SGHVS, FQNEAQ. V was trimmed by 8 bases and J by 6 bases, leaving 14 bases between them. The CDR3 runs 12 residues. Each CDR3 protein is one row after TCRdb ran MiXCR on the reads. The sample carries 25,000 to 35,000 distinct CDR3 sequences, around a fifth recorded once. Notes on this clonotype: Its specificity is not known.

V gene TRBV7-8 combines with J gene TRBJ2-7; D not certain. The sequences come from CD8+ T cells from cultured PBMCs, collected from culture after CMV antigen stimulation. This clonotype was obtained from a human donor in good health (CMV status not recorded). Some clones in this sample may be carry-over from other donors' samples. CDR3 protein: CASLEAGAEQYF. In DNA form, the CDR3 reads TGTGCCAGCCTCGAGGCCGGCGCCGAGCAGTACTTC.